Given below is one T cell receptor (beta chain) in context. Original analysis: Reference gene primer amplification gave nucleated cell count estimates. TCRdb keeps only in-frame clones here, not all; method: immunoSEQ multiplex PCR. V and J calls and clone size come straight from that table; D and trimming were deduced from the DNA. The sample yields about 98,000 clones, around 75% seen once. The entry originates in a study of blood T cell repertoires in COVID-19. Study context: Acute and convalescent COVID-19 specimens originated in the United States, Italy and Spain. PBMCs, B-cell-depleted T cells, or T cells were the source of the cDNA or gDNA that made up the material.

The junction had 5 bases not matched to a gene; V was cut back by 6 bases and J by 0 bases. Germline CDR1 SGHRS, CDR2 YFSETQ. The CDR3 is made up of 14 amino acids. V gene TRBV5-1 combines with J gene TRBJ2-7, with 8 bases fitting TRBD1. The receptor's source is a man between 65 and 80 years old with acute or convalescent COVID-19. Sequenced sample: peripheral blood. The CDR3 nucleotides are TGCGCCAGCAATGACAGGGGCGGCTCCTACGAGCAGTACTTC. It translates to CASNDRGGSYEQYF.